This T cell receptor beta chain was sequenced for a study of blood T cell repertoires in COVID-19. The wider study: T cells, B-cell-depleted T cells, or PBMCs supplied cDNA or gDNA.

The length of the CDR3 is 17 residues. During active infection, Seattle patients enrolled and were then monitored through disease. Per the authors' pipeline: Reference gene primer amplification in the assay estimated nucleated cell counts. The method was immunoSEQ multiplex PCR; TCRdb's version includes in-frame clones alone and lacks a portion of them. V, J and clone size are taken as reported in that table, and D and trimming were inferred from the DNA itself. The data contain fewer than 200,000 clones, around four fifths of them singletons. The material sequenced was peripheral blood. This chain connects TRBV21-1 to TRBJ1-3; TRBD1, the table's D call, lacks a check against the DNA. TRBV21-1 is reported as a pseudogene. This TCR derives from a woman older than 75 with COVID-19, enrolled during active disease. The DNA of the CDR3 is TGTGCCAGCAGCGGAGGACAGGGGAGGCCCTCTGGAAACACCATATATTTT. Translation: CASSGGQGRPSGNTIYF.